What follows is one TCR beta chain and its context. The V gene's germline CDR1 is SQVTM and CDR2 ANQGSEA. The V end was cut by 5 bases, the J end by 2 bases, with 15 bases between. The CDR3 spans 15 residues. The PCR was carried out with 60 Vbeta primers and 13 Jbeta primers. TCRdb keeps only in-frame clones here, not all; method: immunoSEQ multiplex PCR. The sample data list approximately 92,000 clones. These data originate in a study of cytomegalovirus exposure and HLA in healthy donors. Sequencing input: PBMCs. The receptor was isolated from a woman younger than 45 in good health and CMV-seronegative. The J gene is TRBJ2-2, the V gene TRBV29-1, with D possibly being TRBD1 (6 bases). The CDR3 coding sequence is TGCAGCGTTACCCCAGGGGCCTTAAACACCGGGGAGCTGTTTTTT. This encodes CSVTPGALNTGELFF.